These 13 T cell receptor beta chains came from one sample sequenced in a study of blood T cell repertoires in COVID-19 (dated by TCRdb to the early 2020s). The library was built by means of the immunoSEQ multiplex PCR assay. Entries here come from immuneACCESS through TCRdb and include only in-frame sequences with V and J called. Some clones fail to appear in such tables; in the studies checked, an unresolved V gene covers under half of the shortfall, and the cause of the remainder is unknown. The sample table lists some 320,000 clones, more than 90% of them with a count of one. Approximately 4.1% of the sample comes from the top ten. The sequenced sample consisted of PBMCs or T cells enriched from blood (not recorded which). The receptors stem from a woman aged 25 to 39 who had been exposed to COVID-19.

This clone appeared a few times. The rearrangement links TRBV13 to TRBJ2-2, with D possibly matching TRBD1 (6 bases). There are 15 residues in the CDR3. V was cut by 5 bases and J by 1 base, with 11 bases left in between. In germline, CDR1 is PRHDT, CDR2 FYEKMQ (reference sequence). The CDR3 sequence is CASSPQGQNTGELFF. The CDR3 region has the DNA TGTGCCAGCAGCCCCCAGGGGCAGAACACCGGGGAGCTGTTTTTT.

This rearrangement joins TRBV5-6 to TRBJ1-2, with 7 bases aligning to TRBD1. CDR3 length equals 15 residues. V dropped 4 bases and J dropped 5; count of bases not matched to a gene: 11. The V gene's germline CDR1 is SGHDT and CDR2 YYEEEE. The CDR3 sequence is CASSTHQDRQYGYTF. As DNA, the CDR3 is TGTGCCAGCAGCACCCACCAGGACAGGCAATATGGCTACACCTTC. Variable domain in full (rest from reference TRBV5-6 and TRBJ1-2): DAGVTQSPTHLIKTRGQQVTLRCSPKSGHDTVSWYQQALGQGPQFIFQYYEEEERQRGNFPDRFSGHQFPNYSSELNVNALLLGDSALYLCASSTHQDRQYGYTFGSGTRLTVV.

This clone was counted once. The chain couples TRBV6-5 to TRBJ2-7, with D perhaps matching TRBD2 (6 bases). This CDR3 has 14 residues. V lost 4 bases to trimming and J lost 2 bases, with 12 bases between them. Germline CDR1 and CDR2: MNHEY and SVGAGI. In nucleotides, the CDR3 is TGTGCCAGCAGTTGGGGAGGCCGCGCCTACGAGCAGTACTTC. It codes for CASSWGGRAYEQYF.

V is TRBV9 and J is TRBJ1-1; 8 nucleotides agree with TRBD1. CDR3 length: 17 amino acids. V was clipped by 3 bases and J by 3 bases; unmatched bases: 13. Germline V gene sequence: CDR1 SGDLS, CDR2 YYNGEE. The CDR3 protein is CASSGGQVIVRDTEAFF. CDR3 in DNA: TGTGCCAGCAGCGGGGGACAGGTCATAGTTCGGGACACTGAAGCTTTCTTT.

This chain links TRBV9 with TRBJ1-2, with TRBD1 matching over 8 bases. The CDR3 spans 14 residues. Germline values: CDR1 SGDLS, CDR2 YYNGEE. The trim removed 6 bases at V and 4 bases at J, leaving 8 bases unmatched. CDR3 nucleotides: TGTGCCAGCACCGGACAGGGAGTGGTCTATGGCTACACCTTC. Amino acid sequence: CASTGQGVVYGYTF.

The chain is built from TRBV30 and TRBJ1-6, with TRBD1 matching over 11 bases. CDR1 is GTSNPN and CDR2 is SVGIG in the germline V gene (reference sequence). V shed 1 base and J 1 base; nucleotides not matched to a gene: 9. This CDR3 region has 19 residues. For the CDR3, the DNA is TGTGCCTGGAGTGCCGGGACAGGGGGATCTCAATCCTATAATTCACCCCTCCACTTT. Translation: CAWSAGTGGSQSYNSPLHF.

The chain joins TRBV30 to TRBJ1-2, with a tentative D call TRBD1 (6 bases). The CDR3 sequence is 15 residues long. The V and J ends lost 1 base and 10 bases respectively, with 22 bases between them. In germline, CDR1 is GTSNPN, CDR2 SVGIG (reference sequence). CDR3 bases: TGTGCCTGGAGTGCCACGAATACAGGGCTCGAGGTCTACACCTTC. Protein: CAWSATNTGLEVYTF.

This rearrangement joins TRBV6-5 to TRBJ2-2; D is unclear. CDR1 MNHEY and CDR2 SVGAGI come from the germline V gene. This CDR3 region has 15 residues. The V end lost 8 bases, the J end lost 1 base, and 14 bases lay between the germline ends. The CDR3 DNA reads TGTGCCAGCTCACAGTACTCTTTGAACACCGGGGAGCTGTTTTTT. Translating it yields CASSQYSLNTGELFF.

This clone was observed once. This sequence joins TRBV5-1 and TRBJ1-2, with D tentatively TRBD1 (6 bases). Germline CDR1 is SGHRS and CDR2 is YFSETQ. The CDR3 length is 14 residues. Trimming cost V 0 bases and J 8 bases, with 14 bases left between them. CDR3 coding DNA: TGCGCCAGCAGCTTGGCGGGCAGGGGACCGGGCTACACCTTC. Protein sequence: CASSLAGRGPGYTF.

This chain joins TRBV7-8 and TRBJ1-1; no clear D. The CDR3 extends over 15 amino acids. Germline V gene data show CDR1 as SGHVS and CDR2 as FQNEAQ. Trimming cost V 5 bases and J 4 bases, with 17 bases left between them. The CDR3 spells CASSPPGLEGTEAFF. The CDR3 nucleotides are TGTGCCAGCAGCCCCCCCGGCCTGGAGGGCACTGAAGCTTTCTTT.

The rearrangement uses TRBV18 and TRBJ2-3; D is unclear. The CDR3 has 14 amino acids. With 3 bases removed from V and 1 base from J, the gap between germline ends came to 8 bases. The germline CDR1 and CDR2 sequences are KGHSH and LQKENI. The CDR3 sequence is CASSPGLGTDTQYF. DNA for the CDR3: TGTGCCAGCTCACCGGGCCTCGGCACAGATACGCAGTATTTT. Drawing the rest from reference TRBV18 and TRBJ2-3, the complete variable domain is NAGVMQNPRHLVRRRGQEARLRCSPMKGHSHVYWYRQLPEEGLKFMVYLQKENIIDESGMPKERFSAEFPKEGPSILRIQQVVRGDSAAYFCASSPGLGTDTQYFGPGTRLTVL.

The rearrangement joins TRBV10-3 to TRBJ2-5, with 8 bases identical to TRBD2. The CDR3 loop spans 17 amino acids. V dropped 0 bases and J dropped 5; count of bases not matched to a gene: 11. The germline gives CDR1 ENHRY, CDR2 SYGVKD. The CDR3 spells CAISESSLADPWETQYF. The CDR3 DNA reads TGTGCCATCAGTGAGTCATCACTAGCGGACCCCTGGGAGACCCAGTACTTC.

This sequence joins TRBV6-2 or TRBV6-3 and TRBJ1-2; no firm D call. The CDR3 is made up of 13 amino acids. From germline, CDR1 is MNHEY and CDR2 SVGEGT. V was trimmed by 6 bases and J by 6 bases, leaving 14 bases between them. The CDR3 reads CASSPGLVNGYTF. CDR3 DNA: TGTGCCAGCAGCCCAGGACTGGTCAATGGCTACACCTTC.